This T cell receptor (beta chain) was documented in a study of patients and donors after allogeneic stem cell transplantation. The CDR3 has 13 amino acids. The V and J ends lost 4 bases and 9 bases respectively, with 15 bases between them. Using its own MiXCR run on the RT-PCR reads, TCRdb lists one record per CDR3 protein. Among about 200,000 distinct CDR3 sequences listed, over 30% were seen once. This clonotype was picked up one time. This receptor was obtained from a human donor who was either an allogeneic HSCT recipient or a stem cell or donor lymphocyte infusion donor (not recorded which). It is not recorded whose cells these are; they may come from a transplant donor. The chain combines TRBV12-3 or TRBV12-4 with TRBJ1-1; tentative D call: TRBD1 (6 bases). The specimen was blood, either unsorted or a sorted T cell fraction (not recorded which). The CDR3 coding sequence is TGTGCCAGCAGTTCGATGACAGGCTACCAAGCTTTCTTT. This codes for CASSSMTGYQAFF.